Below, one T cell receptor beta chain is given with its context. This sample is drawn from a study of CDR3 diversity in severe acne. One entry per CDR3 protein results from TCRdb running MiXCR on the PCR reads. The sample lists around 85,000 distinct CDR3 sequences; under 55% were seen once. The clonotype was recovered from a male donor with severe acne vulgaris. The specimen was blood.

The CDR3: CASGWANNEQFF. CDR3 in DNA: TGTGCCAGCGGTTGGGCTAACAATGAGCAGTTCTTC. The chain couples TRBV12-3 or TRBV12-4 to TRBJ2-1; no definite D call. The CDR3 is 12 residues long. V lost 8 bases to trimming and J lost 5 bases, with 10 bases between them.